This TCR beta chain was sequenced for a study of control samples from healthy donors and cancer patients. Clones were sequenced by immunoSEQ multiplex PCR, and TCRdb holds only the in-frame ones, with some missing. The data contain fewer than 300,000 clones, more than 65% of them singletons. Germline V gives CDR1 MNHEY, CDR2 SMNVEV (reference sequence). This CDR3 is built from 14 residues. The V gene lost 5 bases and the J gene lost 4 bases, with 14 bases spanning the gap. The chain is built from TRBV27 and TRBJ1-2; a weak D match, TRBD1 (6 bases). The TCR sequence derives from a woman aged 55-69 years with lung cancer. Sequenced material: PBMCs. As DNA, the CDR3 is TGTGCCAGCAGTGCTACAGGGAGTCGCTATGGCTACACCTTC. Translating gives CASSATGSRYGYTF.